This T cell receptor (beta chain) was retrieved from a study of T-cell reconstitution after alpha-beta-depleted transplantation in children. Overall study findings and caveats: Expanded graft clones, several hundred of them, were reportedly the source of alpha-beta T cells about two months after transplant. A year post-transplant, T-cell counts and diversity derived mostly from newly produced T cells. Surviving recipient cells, namely T cells and thymic progenitors, were the source of high day-60 TCRbeta diversity in some patients.

The table lists this clonotype with many counts. Its target is unknown. Using unique molecular identifiers, the investigators prepared the TCRbeta library. One entry per CDR3 protein results from TCRdb running MiXCR on the PCR reads. The data show 550,000 to 800,000 distinct CDR3 sequences, less than 15% seen once. This material consisted of PBMCs, taken before TCRalphabeta/CD19-depleted stem cell transplant. The receptor comes from a girl aged 2 to 9 with congenital amegakaryocytic thrombocytopenia, due to receive a stem cell transplant.

CDR3: CASSLDYNSPLHF. CDR3 in DNA: TGTGCCAGCAGCTTGGATTATAATTCACCCCTCCACTTT. The chain combines TRBV7-2 with TRBJ1-6, with D uncertain. This CDR3 is 13 amino acids long. Germline assignment: CDR1 SGHTA and CDR2 FQGNSA. V lost 3 bases, J lost 4 bases, and 4 bases lay in between.